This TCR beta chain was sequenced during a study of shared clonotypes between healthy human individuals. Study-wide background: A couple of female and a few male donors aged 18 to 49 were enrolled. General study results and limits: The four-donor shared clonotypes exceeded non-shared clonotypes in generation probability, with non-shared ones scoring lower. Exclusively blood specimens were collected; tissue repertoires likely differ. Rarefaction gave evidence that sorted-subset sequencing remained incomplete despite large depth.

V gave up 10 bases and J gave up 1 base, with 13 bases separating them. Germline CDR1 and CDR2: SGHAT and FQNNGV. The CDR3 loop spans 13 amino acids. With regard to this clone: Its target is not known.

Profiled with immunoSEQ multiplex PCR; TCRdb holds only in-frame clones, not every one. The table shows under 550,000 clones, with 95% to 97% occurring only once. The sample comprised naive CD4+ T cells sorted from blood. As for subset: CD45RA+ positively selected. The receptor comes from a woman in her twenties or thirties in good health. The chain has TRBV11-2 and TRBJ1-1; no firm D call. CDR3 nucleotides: TGTGCCACCTCAGGCGGGTGGAACACTGAAGCTTTCTTT. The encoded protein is CATSGGWNTEAFF.